Listed below are T cell receptor beta chains from one sample, sequenced in a study of T cell responses to AZD1222 COVID-19 vaccine. Produced via immunoSEQ multiplex PCR; TCRdb's table is partial and in-frame only. The sample lists some 120,000 clones; approximately 85% were seen once. Sequencing was performed on peripheral blood, taken 28 days after the second AZD1222 dose. Receptor source: an adult who received the AZD1222 COVID-19 vaccine. The CDR3 runs from the conserved cysteine through the conserved F or W. The D gene is left open where the match is weak. A row's size may be missing; if present it is once, few, many or a size class.

D gene	V gene	J gene	clone size	CDR3 protein	CDR3 DNA
.	TRBV27	TRBJ2-6	.	CASSLSPPLAGTSGANVLTF	TGTGCCAGCAGTTTATCCCCGCCATTGGCAGGGACCTCTGGGGCCAACGTCCTGACTTTC
.	TRBV25-1	TRBJ1-2	.	CASSDPGTNYYGYTF	TGTGCCAGCAGCGACCCCGGGACCAACTACTATGGCTACACCTTC
.	TRBV2	TRBJ1-3	.	CASSTRTVSGNTIYF	TGTGCCAGCAGTACAAGGACAGTCTCTGGAAACACCATATATTTT
.	TRBV5-4	TRBJ2-7	.	CASSFLDRDTYEQYF	TGTGCCAGCAGCTTTTTGGATCGGGATACCTACGAGCAGTACTTC
TRBD1	TRBV18	TRBJ2-7	once	CASSLTGTGSLEQYF	TGTGCCAGCTCACTAACCGGGACAGGGAGTTTGGAGCAGTACTTC
.	TRBV30	TRBJ2-7	.	CAWSVGTTYEQYF	TGTGCCTGGAGTGTAGGGACCACGTACGAGCAGTACTTC
TRBD1	TRBV6-5	TRBJ1-3	.	CASSRTGSDTIYF	TGTGCCAGCAGCCGGACAGGGTCGGACACCATATATTTT
.	TRBV4-1	TRBJ2-1	.	CASSQDLGNEQFF	TGCGCCAGCAGCCAAGACTTAGGGAATGAGCAGTTCTTC
.	TRBV5-6	TRBJ1-1	.	CASSLPRGPGNTEAFF	TGTGCCAGCAGCTTACCCAGGGGCCCTGGAAACACTGAAGCTTTCTTT
.	TRBV6-4	TRBJ1-1	once	CASSPAAGLGTEAFF	TGTGCCAGCAGCCCTGCGGCGGGCCTCGGCACTGAAGCTTTCTTT
.	TRBV4-2	TRBJ2-7	once	CASSQVAGGREYEQYF	TGTGCCAGCAGCCAGGTAGCCGGGGGCAGGGAGTACGAGCAGTACTTC
TRBD1	TRBV10-3	TRBJ1-2	.	CAISDSTGTNYGYTF	TGTGCCATCAGTGACTCGACAGGGACTAACTATGGCTACACCTTC
TRBD2	TRBV9	TRBJ2-3	once	CASSVELAGAGGDTQYF	TGTGCCAGCAGCGTAGAACTAGCGGGGGCCGGGGGAGATACGCAGTATTTT
TRBD2	TRBV7-2	TRBJ2-1	.	CASSTNLAGWGDEQFF	TGTGCCAGCAGTACAAATTTAGCGGGGTGGGGCGATGAGCAGTTCTTC
TRBD1	TRBV6-5	TRBJ1-4	.	CASSGQEATNEKLFF	TGTGCCAGCTCCGGACAGGAGGCAACTAATGAAAAACTGTTTTTT
.	TRBV11-2	TRBJ2-2	.	CASRDYTGELFF	TGTGCCAGCAGGGACTACACCGGGGAGCTGTTTTTT
TRBD1	TRBV13	TRBJ1-1	.	CASSPGTGLMNTEAFF	TGTGCCAGCAGCCCCGGGACAGGGCTAATGAACACTGAAGCTTTCTTT
.	TRBV6-5	TRBJ1-5	.	CATLWGGMGNQPQHF	TGTGCCACCCTGTGGGGGGGCATGGGCAATCAGCCCCAGCATTTT
.	TRBV6-2/TRBV6-3	TRBJ2-6	.	CASSQTSSGANVLTF	TGTGCCAGCAGTCAGACCAGCTCTGGGGCCAACGTCCTGACTTTC
TRBD1	TRBV7-9	TRBJ1-1	few	CASSLAPRQGNTEAFF	TGTGCCAGCAGCTTAGCGCCGAGACAGGGGAACACTGAAGCTTTCTTT
.	TRBV5-1	TRBJ2-2	once	CASSLDPGKAGELFF	TGCGCCAGCAGCTTGGATCCGGGTAAAGCCGGGGAGCTGTTTTTT
TRBD1	TRBV6-1	TRBJ2-7	.	CASSEGQGVGYEQYF	TGTGCCAGCAGTGAGGGACAGGGGGTGGGCTACGAGCAGTACTTC
TRBD1	TRBV27	TRBJ2-2	.	CASRTGTGGTGELFF	TGTGCCAGCAGGACCGGGACAGGGGGCACCGGGGAGCTGTTTTTT
TRBD1	TRBV6-5	TRBJ1-5	.	CASSPDRVGTQHF	TGTGCCAGCAGTCCGGACAGGGTCGGGACCCAGCATTTT
.	TRBV5-8	TRBJ1-2	.	CASGRQGPNYGYTF	TGTGCCTCCGGTCGGCAGGGCCCCAACTATGGCTACACCTTC
.	TRBV9	TRBJ1-6	few	CASSVSSAGGSPLHF	TGTGCCAGCAGCGTAAGTTCCGCAGGAGGTTCACCCCTCCACTTT
TRBD1	TRBV5-6	TRBJ1-2	.	CASSFWTGDFYGYTF	TGTGCCAGCAGTTTCTGGACAGGGGACTTCTATGGCTACACCTTC